This T cell receptor beta chain was profiled in a study of PD-1 blockade in classical Hodgkin lymphoma. The study, taken as a whole, reports: Significant TCR diversity gains by C4D1 occurred in CD4+ but not CD8+ cells. Patients who responded completely had about the same baseline diversity as newly diagnosed patients. Newly diagnosed patients were reported to start with lower TCR diversity than healthy donors.

Here immunoSEQ multiplex PCR was the method, and the copy in TCRdb shows in-frame clones only, minus some. Here the sample spans about 27,000 clones, approximately 68% being singletons. Specified time point: cycle 4 day 1 (C4D1), after less than 7 weeks of nivolumab. Relapse was seen in all patients after autologous stem cell transplantation, and brentuximab vedotin exposure was variable. Of note for this clone: What it binds is not known.

The sequence was obtained from a human donor with classical Hodgkin lymphoma. Specimen: peripheral blood mononuclear cells (PBMCs), collected before the fourth cycle of nivolumab.

The CDR3 sequence is CASSPRVGPSSATF. Here the CDR3 DNA reads TGTGCCAGCAGTCCTAGGGTAGGACCCTCTTCCGCCACCTTC. This sequence joins TRBV14 and TRBJ1-2; no clear D. Germline values: CDR1 SGHDN, CDR2 FVKESK. The CDR3 sequence is 14 residues long. Trimming cost V 6 bases and J 13 bases, with 24 bases left between them.